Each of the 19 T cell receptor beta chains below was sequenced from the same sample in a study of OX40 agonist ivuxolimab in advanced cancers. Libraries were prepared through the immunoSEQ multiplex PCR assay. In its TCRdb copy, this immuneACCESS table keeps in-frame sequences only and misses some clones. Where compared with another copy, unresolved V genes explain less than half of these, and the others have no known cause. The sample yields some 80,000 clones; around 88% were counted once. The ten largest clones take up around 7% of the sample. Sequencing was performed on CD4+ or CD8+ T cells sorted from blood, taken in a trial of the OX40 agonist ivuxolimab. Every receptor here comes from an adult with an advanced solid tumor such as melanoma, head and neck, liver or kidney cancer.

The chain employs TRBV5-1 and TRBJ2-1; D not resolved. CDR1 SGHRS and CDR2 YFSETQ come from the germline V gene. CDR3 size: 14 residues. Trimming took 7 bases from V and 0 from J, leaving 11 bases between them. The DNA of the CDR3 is TGCGCCAGCGCCGCCTCGAGCTCCTACAATGAGCAGTTCTTC. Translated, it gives CASAASSSYNEQFF. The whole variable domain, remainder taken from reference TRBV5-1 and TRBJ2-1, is KAGVTQTPRYLIKTRGQQVTLSCSPISGHRSVSWYQQTPGQGLQFLFEYFSETQRNKGNFPGRFSGRQFSNSRSEMNVSTLELGDSALYLCASAASSSYNEQFFGPGTRLTVL.

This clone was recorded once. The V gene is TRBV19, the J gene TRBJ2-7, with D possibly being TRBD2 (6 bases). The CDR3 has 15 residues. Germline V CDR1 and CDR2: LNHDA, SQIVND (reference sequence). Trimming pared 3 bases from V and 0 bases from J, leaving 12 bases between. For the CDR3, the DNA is TGTGCCAGTAGTATTTTAGGAGGGTCCTCCTACGAGCAGTACTTC. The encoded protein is CASSILGGSSYEQYF. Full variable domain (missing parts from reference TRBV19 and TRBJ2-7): DGGITQSPKYLFRKEGQNVTLSCEQNLNHDAMYWYRQDPGQGLRLIYYSQIVNDFQKGDIAEGYSVSREKKESFPLTVTSAQKNPTAFYLCASSILGGSSYEQYFGPGTRLTVT.

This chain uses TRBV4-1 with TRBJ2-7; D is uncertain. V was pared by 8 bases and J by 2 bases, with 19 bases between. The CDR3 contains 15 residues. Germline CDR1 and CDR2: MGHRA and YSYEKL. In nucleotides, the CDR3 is TGCGCCAGCCGGAAAGGCTCCCAGCAGGCCTACGAGCAGTACTTC. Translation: CASRKGSQQAYEQYF.

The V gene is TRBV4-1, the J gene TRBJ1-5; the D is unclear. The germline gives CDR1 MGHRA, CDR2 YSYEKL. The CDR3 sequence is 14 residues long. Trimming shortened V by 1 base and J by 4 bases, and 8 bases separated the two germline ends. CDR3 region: CASSQVSANQPQHF. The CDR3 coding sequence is TGCGCCAGCAGCCAAGTGTCAGCGAATCAGCCCCAGCATTTT.

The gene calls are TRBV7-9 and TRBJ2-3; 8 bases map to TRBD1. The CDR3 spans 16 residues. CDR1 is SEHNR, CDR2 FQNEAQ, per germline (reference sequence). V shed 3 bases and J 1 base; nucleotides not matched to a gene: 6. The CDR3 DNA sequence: TGTGCCAGCAGCTTGTTTCAGACAGGGGGCACAGATACGCAGTATTTT. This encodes CASSLFQTGGTDTQYF.

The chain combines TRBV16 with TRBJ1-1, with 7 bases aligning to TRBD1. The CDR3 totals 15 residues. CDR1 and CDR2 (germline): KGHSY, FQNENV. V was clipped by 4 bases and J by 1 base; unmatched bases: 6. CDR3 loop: CASSRTGQTNTEAFF. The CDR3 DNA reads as TGTGCCAGCAGCCGTACGGGACAGACGAACACTGAAGCTTTCTTT.

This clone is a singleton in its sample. The CDR3 protein is CASRPQGQSKKNTEAFF. For the CDR3, the DNA is TGTGCAAGTCGCCCACAGGGGCAATCCAAAAAGAACACTGAAGCTTTCTTT. This chain links TRBV12-2 with TRBJ1-1; the table's D call TRBD1 went unverified against the DNA. TRBV12-2 is deemed a pseudogene. CDR3 length equals 17 residues.

The CDR3 DNA is TGTGCCAGCAGCCCAAGCGGGAGGGCCGATAGGGATACGCAGTATTTT. Its protein is CASSPSGRADRDTQYF. The chain employs TRBV7-6 and TRBJ2-3; TRBD2 matches 10 bases. This CDR3 contains 16 residues. CDR1 is SGHVS, CDR2 FNYEAQ, per germline. V was pared by 5 bases and J by 6 bases, with 11 bases of the junction left unmatched.

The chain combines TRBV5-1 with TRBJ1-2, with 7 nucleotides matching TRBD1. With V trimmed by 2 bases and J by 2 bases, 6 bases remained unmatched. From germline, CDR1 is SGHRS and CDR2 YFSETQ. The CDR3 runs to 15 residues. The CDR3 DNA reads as TGCGCCAGCAGCTTAGGGGGCCCTGCCAACTATGGCTACACCTTC. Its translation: CASSLGGPANYGYTF.

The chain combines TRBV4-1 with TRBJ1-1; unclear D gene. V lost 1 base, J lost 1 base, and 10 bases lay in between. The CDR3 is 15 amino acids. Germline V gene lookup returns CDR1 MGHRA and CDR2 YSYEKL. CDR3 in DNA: TGCGCCAGCAGCCAAGTTGGGCGGTGGAACACTGAAGCTTTCTTT. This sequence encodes CASSQVGRWNTEAFF.

Here the CDR3 reads CASSLEGSIYEQYF. The CDR3 nucleotides are TGCGCCAGCAGCTTGGAGGGCAGTATCTACGAGCAGTACTTC. The chain uses TRBV5-1 and TRBJ2-7, with D unresolved. The CDR3 has 14 amino acids. Trimming pared 0 bases from V and 3 bases from J, leaving 10 bases between. The germline V gene encodes CDR1 SGHRS and CDR2 YFSETQ. Variable domain in full (rest from reference TRBV5-1 and TRBJ2-7): KAGVTQTPRYLIKTRGQQVTLSCSPISGHRSVSWYQQTPGQGLQFLFEYFSETQRNKGNFPGRFSGRQFSNSRSEMNVSTLELGDSALYLCASSLEGSIYEQYFGPGTRLTVT.

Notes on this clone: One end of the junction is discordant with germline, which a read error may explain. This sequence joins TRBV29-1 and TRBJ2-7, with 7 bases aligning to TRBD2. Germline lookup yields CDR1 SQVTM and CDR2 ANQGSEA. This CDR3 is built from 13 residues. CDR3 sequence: CSVGEGYSDEQYF. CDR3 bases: TGCAGCGTTGGGGAGGGGTACTCCGACGAGCAGTACTTC.

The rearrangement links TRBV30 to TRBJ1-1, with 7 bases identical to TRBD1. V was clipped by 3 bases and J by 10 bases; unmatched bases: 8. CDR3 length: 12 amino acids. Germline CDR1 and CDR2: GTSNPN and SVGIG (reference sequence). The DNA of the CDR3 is TGTGCCTGGAGCGAGGGGGCGCGTTCAGCTTTCTTT. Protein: CAWSEGARSAFF. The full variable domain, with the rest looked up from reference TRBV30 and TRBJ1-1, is SQTIHQWPATLVQPVGSPLSLECTVEGTSNPNLYWYRQAAGRGLQLLFYSVGIGQISSEVPQNLSASRPQDRQFILSSKKLLLSDSGFYLCAWSEGARSAFFGQGTRLTVV.

The CDR3 here is CASAPDRPFTDTQYF. The CDR3 region has the DNA TGTGCTAGTGCCCCGGACAGACCTTTCACAGATACGCAGTATTTT. J is TRBJ2-3 and V is TRBV12-5, with a weak D call TRBD1 (6 bases). The CDR3 is 15 residues long. V was pared by 7 bases and J by 2 bases, with 16 bases between. Germline lookup yields CDR1 LGHNT and CDR2 FRNRAP.

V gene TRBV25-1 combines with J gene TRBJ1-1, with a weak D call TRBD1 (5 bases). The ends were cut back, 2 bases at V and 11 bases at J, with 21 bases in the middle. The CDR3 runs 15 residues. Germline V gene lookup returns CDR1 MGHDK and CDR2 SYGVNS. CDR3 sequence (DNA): TGTGCCAGCAGTGAAAATCTGGGACGGACCTCCAACGCTTTCTTT. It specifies CASSENLGRTSNAFF. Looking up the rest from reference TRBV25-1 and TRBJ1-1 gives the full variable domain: EADIYQTPRYLVIGTGKKITLECSQTMGHDKMYWYQQDPGMELHLIHYSYGVNSTEKGDLSSESTVSRIRTEHFPLTLESARPSHTSQYLCASSENLGRTSNAFFGQGTRLTVV.

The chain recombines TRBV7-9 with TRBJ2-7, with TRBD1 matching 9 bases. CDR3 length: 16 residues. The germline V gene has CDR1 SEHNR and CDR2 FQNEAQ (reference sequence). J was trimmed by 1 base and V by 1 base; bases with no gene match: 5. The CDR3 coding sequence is TGTGCCAGCAGCTTAGGAAACAGGGGGCAATCCTACGAGCAGTACTTC. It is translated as CASSLGNRGQSYEQYF.

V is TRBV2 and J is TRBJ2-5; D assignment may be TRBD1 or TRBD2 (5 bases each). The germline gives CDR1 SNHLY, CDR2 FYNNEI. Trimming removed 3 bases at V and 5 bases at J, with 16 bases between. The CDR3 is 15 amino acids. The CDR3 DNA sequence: TGTGCCAGCAGTGACCGGGACCCCCGAAAGGAGACCCAGTACTTC. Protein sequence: CASSDRDPRKETQYF.

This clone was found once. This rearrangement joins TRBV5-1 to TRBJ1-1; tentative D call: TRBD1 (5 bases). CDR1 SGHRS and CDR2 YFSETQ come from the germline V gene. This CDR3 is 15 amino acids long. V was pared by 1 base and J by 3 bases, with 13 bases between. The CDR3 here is CASSLTGLGDTEAFF. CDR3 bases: TGCGCCAGCAGCTTGACGGGGTTGGGGGACACTGAAGCTTTCTTT.

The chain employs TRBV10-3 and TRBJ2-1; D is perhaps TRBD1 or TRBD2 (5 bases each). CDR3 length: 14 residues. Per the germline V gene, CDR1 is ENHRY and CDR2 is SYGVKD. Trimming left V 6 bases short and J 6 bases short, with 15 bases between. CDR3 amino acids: CAIRGPPRGNEQFF. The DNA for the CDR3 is TGTGCCATCAGGGGCCCCCCGAGGGGCAATGAGCAGTTCTTC.